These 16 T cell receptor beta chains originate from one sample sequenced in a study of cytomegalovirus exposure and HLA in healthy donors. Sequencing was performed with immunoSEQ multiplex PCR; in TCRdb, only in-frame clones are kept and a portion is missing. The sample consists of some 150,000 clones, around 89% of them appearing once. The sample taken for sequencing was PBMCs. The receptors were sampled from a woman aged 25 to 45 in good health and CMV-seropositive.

The chain's CDR3 is CASIKSGRGSSYNEQFF. CDR3 sequence (DNA): TGTGCCAGCATAAAGAGCGGCAGGGGGAGCTCCTACAATGAGCAGTTCTTC. The chain couples TRBV2 to TRBJ2-1; 7 bases match TRBD1. The ends lost 7 bases at V and 0 bases at J; junction bases unmatched: 12. Germline values: CDR1 SNHLY, CDR2 FYNNEI. CDR3 length: 17 residues.

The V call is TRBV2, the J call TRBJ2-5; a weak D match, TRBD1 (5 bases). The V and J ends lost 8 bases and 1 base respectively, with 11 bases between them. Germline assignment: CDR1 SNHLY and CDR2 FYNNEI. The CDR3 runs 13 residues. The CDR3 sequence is CASFARGQETQYF. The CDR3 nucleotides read TGTGCCAGCTTCGCTAGGGGCCAAGAGACCCAGTACTTC.

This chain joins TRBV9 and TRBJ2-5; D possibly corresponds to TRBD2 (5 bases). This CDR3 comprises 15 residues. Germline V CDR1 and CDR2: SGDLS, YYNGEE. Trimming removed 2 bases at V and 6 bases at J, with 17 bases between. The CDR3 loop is CASSVGVGLIQTQYF. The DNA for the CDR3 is TGTGCCAGCAGCGTGGGAGTTGGCTTGATACAGACCCAGTACTTC. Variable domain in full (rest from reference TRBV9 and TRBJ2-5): DSGVTQTPKHLITATGQRVTLRCSPRSGDLSVYWYQQSLDQGLQFLIQYYNGEERAKGNILERFSAQQFPDLHSELNLSSLELGDSALYFCASSVGVGLIQTQYFGPGTRLLVL.

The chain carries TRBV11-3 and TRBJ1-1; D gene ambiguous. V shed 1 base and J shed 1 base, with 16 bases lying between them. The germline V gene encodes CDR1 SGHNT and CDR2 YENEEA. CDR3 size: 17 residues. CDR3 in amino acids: CASSLVKVAGGNTEAFF. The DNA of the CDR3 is TGTGCCAGCAGCTTAGTAAAAGTGGCAGGTGGGAACACTGAAGCTTTCTTT.

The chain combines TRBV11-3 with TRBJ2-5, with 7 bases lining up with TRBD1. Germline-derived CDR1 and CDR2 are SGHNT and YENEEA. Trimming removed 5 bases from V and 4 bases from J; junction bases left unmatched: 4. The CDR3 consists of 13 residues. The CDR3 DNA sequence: TGTGCCAGCAGCAAGGGGGACAGAGAGACCCAGTACTTC. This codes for CASSKGDRETQYF.

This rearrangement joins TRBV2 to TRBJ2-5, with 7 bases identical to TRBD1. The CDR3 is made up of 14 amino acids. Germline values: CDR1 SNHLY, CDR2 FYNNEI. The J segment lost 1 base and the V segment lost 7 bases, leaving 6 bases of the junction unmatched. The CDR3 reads CASKWDSSQETQYF. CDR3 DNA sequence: TGTGCCAGCAAATGGGACAGCAGCCAAGAGACCCAGTACTTC.

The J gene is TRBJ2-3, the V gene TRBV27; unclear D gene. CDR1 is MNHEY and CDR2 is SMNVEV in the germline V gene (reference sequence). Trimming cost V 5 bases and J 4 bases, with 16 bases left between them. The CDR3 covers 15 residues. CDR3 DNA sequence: TGTGCCAGCAGTCCCGCCGCAAACGAGGCAGATACGCAGTATTTT. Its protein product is CASSPAANEADTQYF.

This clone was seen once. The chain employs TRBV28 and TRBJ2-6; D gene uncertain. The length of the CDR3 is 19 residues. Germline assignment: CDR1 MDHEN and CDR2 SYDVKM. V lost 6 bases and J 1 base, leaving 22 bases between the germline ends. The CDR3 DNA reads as TGTGCCAGCAGAGCTACCTATCTGTCCCCGTTTTCTGGGGCCAACGTCCTGACTTTC. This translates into CASRATYLSPFSGANVLTF.

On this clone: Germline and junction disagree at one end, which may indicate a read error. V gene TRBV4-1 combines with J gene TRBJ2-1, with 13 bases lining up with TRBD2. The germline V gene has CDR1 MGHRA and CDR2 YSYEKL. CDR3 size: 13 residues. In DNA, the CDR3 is TGCGCCAGCAGCCTCGGGACTAGCGGGGTAAAGGTCTTC. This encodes CASSLGTSGVKVF.

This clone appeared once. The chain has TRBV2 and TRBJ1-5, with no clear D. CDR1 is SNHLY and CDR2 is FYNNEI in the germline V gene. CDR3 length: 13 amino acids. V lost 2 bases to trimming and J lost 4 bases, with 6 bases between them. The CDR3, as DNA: TGTGCCAGCAGTGAATCCGGGAATCAGCCCCAGCATTTT. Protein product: CASSESGNQPQHF.

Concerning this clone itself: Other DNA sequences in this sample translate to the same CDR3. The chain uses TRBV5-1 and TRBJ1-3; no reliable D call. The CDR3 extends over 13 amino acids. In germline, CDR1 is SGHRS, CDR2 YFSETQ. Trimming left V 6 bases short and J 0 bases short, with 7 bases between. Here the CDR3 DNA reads TGCGCCAGCACCACAAGCTCTGGAAACACCATATATTTT. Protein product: CASTTSSGNTIYF.

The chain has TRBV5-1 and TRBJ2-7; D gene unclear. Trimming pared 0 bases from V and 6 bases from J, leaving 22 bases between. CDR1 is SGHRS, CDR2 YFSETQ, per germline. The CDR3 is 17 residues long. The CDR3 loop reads CASSLAPAGLLVFEQYF. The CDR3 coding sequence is TGCGCCAGCAGCTTGGCCCCTGCTGGCCTGTTGGTCTTCGAGCAGTACTTC.

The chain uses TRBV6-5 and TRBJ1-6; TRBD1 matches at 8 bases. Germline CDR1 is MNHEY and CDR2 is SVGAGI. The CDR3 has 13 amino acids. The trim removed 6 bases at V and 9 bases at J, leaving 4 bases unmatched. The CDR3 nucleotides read TGTGCCAGCAGGCGAACAGGGGGTTCACCCCTCCACTTT. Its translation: CASRRTGGSPLHF.

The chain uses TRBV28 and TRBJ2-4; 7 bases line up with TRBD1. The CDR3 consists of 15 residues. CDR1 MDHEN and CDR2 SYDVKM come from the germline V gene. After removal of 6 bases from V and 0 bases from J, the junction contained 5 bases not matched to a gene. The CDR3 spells CASSGTAEAKNIQYF. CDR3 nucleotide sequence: TGTGCCAGCAGCGGGACAGCTGAAGCCAAAAACATTCAGTACTTC.

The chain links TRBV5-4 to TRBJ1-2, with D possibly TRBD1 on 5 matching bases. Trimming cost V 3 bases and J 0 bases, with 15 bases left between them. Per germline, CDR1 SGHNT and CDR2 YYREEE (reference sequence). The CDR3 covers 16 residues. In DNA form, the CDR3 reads TGTGCCAGCAGCTCCGGGAGCCCGACAGCTAACTATGGCTACACCTTC. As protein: CASSSGSPTANYGYTF.

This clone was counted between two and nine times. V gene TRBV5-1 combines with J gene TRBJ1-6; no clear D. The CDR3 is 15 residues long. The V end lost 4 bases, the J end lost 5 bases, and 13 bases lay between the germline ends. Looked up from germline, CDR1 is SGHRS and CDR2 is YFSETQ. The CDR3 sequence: CASSRAASNNSPLHF. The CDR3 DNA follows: TGCGCCAGCAGCCGCGCCGCAAGTAATAATTCACCCCTCCACTTT.